This TCR beta chain derives from a study of identical twins. Only a few counts were recorded for this clonotype. TCRdb used MiXCR to reprocess the 5' RACE reads, holding one entry per CDR3 protein. The sample includes hundreds of thousands of distinct CDR3 sequences, around 24% of them seen just once. The junction had 6 bases not matched to a gene; V was cut back by 2 bases and J by 4 bases. This CDR3 spans 15 amino acids. Germline CDR1 and CDR2: SGDLS and YYNGEE. The same data also went into a second study, on yellow fever vaccine responses in identical twins.

The rearrangement joins TRBV9 to TRBJ2-7; 10 positions agree with TRBD1. This receptor was identified in a woman in her late teens or twenties in good health. Material for sequencing was CD4+ T cells sorted from blood. The CDR3 reads CASSVYPGQGYEQYF. CDR3 DNA sequence: TGTGCCAGCAGCGTTTACCCGGGACAGGGGTACGAGCAGTACTTC.